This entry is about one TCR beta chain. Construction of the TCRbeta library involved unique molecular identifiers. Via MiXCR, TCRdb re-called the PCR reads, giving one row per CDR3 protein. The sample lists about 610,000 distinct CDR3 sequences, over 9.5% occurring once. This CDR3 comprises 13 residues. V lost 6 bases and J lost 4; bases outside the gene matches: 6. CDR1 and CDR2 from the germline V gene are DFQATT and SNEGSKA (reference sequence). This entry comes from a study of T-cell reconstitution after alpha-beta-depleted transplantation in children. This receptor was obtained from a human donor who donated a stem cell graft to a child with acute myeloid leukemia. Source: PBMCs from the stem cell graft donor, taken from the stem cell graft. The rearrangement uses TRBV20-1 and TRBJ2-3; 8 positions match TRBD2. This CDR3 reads CSASRLAPDTQYF. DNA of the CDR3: TGCAGTGCCTCGAGACTAGCGCCAGATACGCAGTATTTT.